This TCR beta chain was found in a study of OX40 agonist ivuxolimab in advanced cancers. Study at large: People in dose escalation had one of these cancers: hepatocellular carcinoma, melanoma, renal cell or head and neck cancer.

The CDR3 covers 17 residues. Here immunoSEQ multiplex PCR was the method, and the copy in TCRdb shows in-frame clones only, minus some. This table has 60,000 to 90,000 clones, approximately 83% appearing once. The clonotype originates from an adult with an advanced solid tumor such as melanoma, head and neck, liver or kidney cancer. The sample here was CD4+ or CD8+ T cells sorted from blood, taken in a trial of the OX40 agonist ivuxolimab. This chain connects TRBV21-1 to TRBJ1-5; whether TRBD1, the table's D call, matches the DNA was not checked. TRBV21-1 is a pseudogene segment. CDR3 DNA sequence: TGTGCCAGCAGCGGGACAGGGGGTGAGGAGGGCAATCAGCCCCAGCATTTT. Amino acid sequence: CASSGTGGEEGNQPQHF.